This TCR beta chain stems from a study of beta chain features in type 1 diabetes. On the study more broadly: Examination spanned 100 million to 120 million sorted cells from all samples.

It was via CD45RO/CCR7/CD25/CD127/CD95/CD27 that CD4+ naive, central memory, regulatory and stem cell-like memory cells were sorted. Per germline, CDR1 SGHTA and CDR2 FQGNSA. The CDR3 sequence is 14 residues long. The junction had 3 bases not matched to a gene; V was cut back by 3 bases and J by 3 bases. TCRB transcripts that were expressed got sequenced, as all of the isolated RNA had been reverse transcribed. This table comes from immunoSEQ multiplex PCR, and its TCRdb copy is limited to in-frame clones, with some not included. Among around 340,000 clones listed, over 7% were seen once. A note on this clone: Its antigen is not known.

Findings and caveats of the study: Shorter TCRB CDR3s, moderately but significantly so, were found in Type 1 diabetes patients in all four CD4+ subsets. An over-representation of cells with high TCR expression could result from cDNA sequencing.

The clonotype originates from a man younger than 40 with type 1 diabetes. The gene calls are TRBV7-2 and TRBJ1-1; 8 nucleotides match TRBD1. Input material: central memory CD4+ T cells from blood. The CDR3 coding sequence is TGTGCCAGCAGCTTGCAGACAGGGGACACTGAAGCTTTCTTT. Protein sequence: CASSLQTGDTEAFF.